This T cell receptor beta chain originates from a study of T cell clonality in common variable immunodeficiency. Whole-study results and caveats: Reportedly, TCR beta sequences from common variable immunodeficiency showed fewer deletions and N-nucleotide insertions. Shared TCRbeta clones were fewer between CVID subjects than controls. T cell subpopulation sequencing would be needed to explain CVID clonality.

Sequencing input was equivalent genomic DNA from CVID and controls. Generated by immunoSEQ multiplex PCR, the TCRdb table keeps only in-frame clones and is missing some. The data show 40,000 or so clones, with none appearing a single time. This clone was seen at least ten times. Its target is unknown. The read comes to an end 3 residues before the CDR3 does, leaving the germline J gene to fill in the end. Germline CDR1 is DFQATT and CDR2 is SNEGSKA (reference sequence). Trimming took 1 base from V and 7 from J, leaving 13 bases between them. The CDR3 has 13 amino acids. No CVID subject was ill or on immunomodulatory drugs when sampled.

The J gene is TRBJ1-2, the V gene TRBV20-1; tentatively, D is TRBD1 (5 bases). The material sequenced was peripheral blood mononuclear cells. The sequence derives from a human donor with common variable immunodeficiency. CDR3 DNA (partial): TGCAGTGCTAGAGTGGGGGGAAATGGTGGC. The encoded protein is CSARVGGNGG. In full, the CDR3 is CSARVGGNGGYTF.